The next 6 T cell receptor beta chains were all read from a single sample in a study of chemoradiotherapy in HPV16-positive cancers. The method was immunoSEQ multiplex PCR; TCRdb's version includes in-frame clones alone and lacks a portion of them. The sample includes some 9,800 clones, roughly four fifths of them seen just once. The starting material was tumor tissue, obtained from a patient who underwent chemoradiotherapy. The receptors here all came from a human donor with HPV-associated anogenital cancer.

The chain carries TRBV5-6 and TRBJ1-1; 9 bases line up with TRBD1. The CDR3 sequence is 16 residues long. J was trimmed by 0 bases and V by 4 bases; bases with no gene match: 7. CDR1 SGHDT and CDR2 YYEEEE come from the germline V gene. CDR3 protein: CASSLGQGTMNTEAFF. The CDR3 region has the DNA TGTGCCAGCAGCCTCGGACAGGGGACCATGAACACTGAAGCTTTCTTT.

This rearrangement joins TRBV2 to TRBJ1-4; D not resolved. The CDR3 sequence is 11 residues long. The V end was cut by 8 bases, the J end by 8 bases, with 9 bases between. CDR1 SNHLY and CDR2 FYNNEI come from the germline V gene. CDR3 amino acids: CASGYVEKLFF. CDR3 coding DNA: TGTGCCAGCGGATACGTAGAAAAACTGTTTTTT.

This chain links TRBV21-1 with TRBJ1-2. TRBV21-1 has pseudogene status. CDR3 size: 15 residues. The CDR3, as DNA: TGTGCCAGCACTAAGGGACGGATTAATGGCTATGGCTACACCTTC. The encoded protein is CASTKGRINGYGYTF.

This chain joins TRBV13 and TRBJ2-7; the D gene could be TRBD1 or TRBD2 (5 bases each). Germline loops: CDR1 PRHDT, CDR2 FYEKMQ (reference sequence). The CDR3 consists of 14 residues. Trimming left V 5 bases short and J 2 bases short, with 13 bases between. As DNA, the CDR3 is TGTGCCAGCAGCCCCTGGGACGGAGCCTACGAGCAGTACTTC. Amino acids: CASSPWDGAYEQYF.

The rearrangement links TRBV6-6 to TRBJ1-4; D not certain. Germline V CDR1 and CDR2: MNHNY, SVGAGI (reference sequence). V gave up 4 bases and J gave up 7 bases, with 16 bases separating them. This CDR3 is 15 amino acids long. The CDR3 loop reads CASSLIGTVPEKLFF. The CDR3 region has the DNA TGTGCCAGCAGTTTAATAGGAACGGTGCCTGAAAAACTGTTTTTT.

A few counts support this clone. This chain links TRBV29-1 with TRBJ2-7, with D uncertain. V was pared by 2 bases and J by 6 bases, with 14 bases between. Germline assignment: CDR1 SQVTM and CDR2 ANQGSEA. This CDR3 contains 13 residues. CDR3 sequence (DNA): TGCAGCGTTGAACGTCCAGGCAGGACCGAGCAGTACTTC. Protein: CSVERPGRTEQYF.